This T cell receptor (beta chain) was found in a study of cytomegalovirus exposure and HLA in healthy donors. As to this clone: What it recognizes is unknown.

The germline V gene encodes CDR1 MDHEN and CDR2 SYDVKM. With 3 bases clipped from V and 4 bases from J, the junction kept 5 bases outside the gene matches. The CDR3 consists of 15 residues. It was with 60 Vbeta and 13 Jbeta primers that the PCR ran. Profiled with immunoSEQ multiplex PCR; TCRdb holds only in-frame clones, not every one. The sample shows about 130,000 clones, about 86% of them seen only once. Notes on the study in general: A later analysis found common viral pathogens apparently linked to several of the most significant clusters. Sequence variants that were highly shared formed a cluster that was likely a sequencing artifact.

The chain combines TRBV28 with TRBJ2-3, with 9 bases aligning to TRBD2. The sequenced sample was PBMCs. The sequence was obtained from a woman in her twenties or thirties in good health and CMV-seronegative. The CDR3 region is CASSFRGLAADTQYF. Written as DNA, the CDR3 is TGTGCCAGCAGTTTCAGGGGACTAGCAGCAGATACGCAGTATTTT.